This passage covers 21 T cell receptor beta chains from one sample sequenced in a study of cytomegalovirus exposure and HLA in healthy donors. 13 Jbeta primers and 60 Vbeta primers were used for the PCR. Only in-frame clones appear in the TCRdb table, and some are missing; sequencing was by immunoSEQ multiplex PCR. Altogether fewer than 200,000 clones are present, about three quarters being singletons, with the ten largest covering 0.85% to 1%. The sample taken for sequencing was PBMCs. Source of these receptors: a woman between 50 and 59 years old in good health and CMV-seropositive.

The chain's CDR3 is CASSTDRVSYEQYF. As DNA, the CDR3 is TGTGCCAGCAGCACAGACAGGGTGTCCTACGAGCAGTACTTC. The chain is built from TRBV7-2 and TRBJ2-7; 7 bases map to TRBD1. V shed 5 bases and J 1 base; nucleotides not matched to a gene: 5. Germline lookup yields CDR1 SGHTA and CDR2 FQGNSA. The CDR3 runs 14 residues.

This chain joins TRBV6-5 and TRBJ1-4; tentatively, D is TRBD1 (6 bases). The CDR3 is 13 amino acids. Trimming removed 8 bases from V and 7 bases from J, with 14 bases in between. CDR1 and CDR2 from the germline V gene are MNHEY and SVGAGI. CDR3 amino acids: CASAGGLSEKLFF. The CDR3 DNA sequence: TGTGCCAGCGCCGGGGGGCTAAGTGAAAAACTGTTTTTT.

CDR3 DNA: TGTGCCAGCAGCTCGCCACTACAGGGGGCGAGGACTGAAGCTTTCTTT. Amino acid sequence: CASSSPLQGARTEAFF. The V and J genes are TRBV11-2 and TRBJ1-1; 9 bases are shared with TRBD1. V was pared by 4 bases and J by 5 bases, with 11 bases of the junction left unmatched. Germline-derived CDR1 and CDR2 are SGHAT and FQNNGV. The CDR3 is 16 residues long. The entire variable domain, with the rest obtained from reference TRBV11-2 and TRBJ1-1, is as follows: EAGVAQSPRYKIIEKRQSVAFWCNPISGHATLYWYQQILGQGPKLLIQFQNNGVVDDSQLPKDRFSAERLKGVDSTLKIQPAKLEDSAVYLCASSSPLQGARTEAFFGQGTRLTVV.

The gene calls are TRBV5-4 and TRBJ2-1, with 7 bases identical to TRBD2. V shed 0 bases and J 6 bases; nucleotides not matched to a gene: 9. The CDR3 extends over 16 amino acids. CDR1 and CDR2 (germline): SGHNT, YYREEE (reference sequence). The CDR3 is CASSLGAGVPPNEQFF. CDR3 nucleotides: TGTGCCAGCAGCTTGGGTGCGGGAGTCCCCCCCAATGAGCAGTTCTTC.

CDR3: CASTRKESPNYGYTF. In DNA, the CDR3 is TGTGCCAGTACGAGGAAGGAGTCCCCTAACTATGGCTACACCTTC. V gene TRBV19 combines with J gene TRBJ1-2, with D unresolved. This CDR3 region has 15 residues. Trimming took off 7 bases at V and 0 bases at J, with 15 bases between the two ends. Germline lookup yields CDR1 LNHDA and CDR2 SQIVND (reference sequence).

The chain combines TRBV4-1 with TRBJ2-5; a weak D match, TRBD2 (6 bases). Trimming left V 4 bases short and J 3 bases short, with 18 bases between. The CDR3 loop spans 16 amino acids. Germline loops: CDR1 MGHRA, CDR2 YSYEKL. Written as DNA, the CDR3 is TGCGCCAGCAGCCCCCTCGGGGGATCGGTGAAAGAGACCCAGTACTTC. Translated, it gives CASSPLGGSVKETQYF.

V gene TRBV11-1 combines with J gene TRBJ2-5; 7 positions match TRBD1. J lost 5 bases, V lost 5 bases, and 8 bases had no gene match. This CDR3 has 14 amino acids. Germline V lookup: CDR1 SGHAT, CDR2 FQDESV (reference sequence). The CDR3 loop reads CASSRTGYRETQYF. The DNA for the CDR3 is TGTGCCAGCAGCCGGACAGGTTATAGGGAGACCCAGTACTTC.

V and J are TRBV7-6 and TRBJ2-1; 7 bases are shared with TRBD1. The ends lost 5 bases at V and 3 bases at J; junction bases unmatched: 7. The germline V gene has CDR1 SGHVS and CDR2 FNYEAQ. This CDR3 is built from 15 residues. The CDR3 here is CASSLTRTGYNEQFF. The CDR3 DNA sequence: TGTGCCAGCAGCCTAACCCGGACAGGCTACAATGAGCAGTTCTTC.

As to this clone: The junction departs from the called germline gene at one end, perhaps through a read error. Other DNA sequences in the same sample also yield this CDR3. The chain combines TRBV6-1 with TRBJ2-7; no definite D call. CDR3 length: 12 residues. Germline values: CDR1 MNHNS, CDR2 SASEGT. The CDR3 DNA is TGCGCCAGCAGTCCTTACTTAGCCGAGCAGTACTTC. Translating gives CASSPYLAEQYF.

This chain connects TRBV2 to TRBJ1-4; possible D gene TRBD1, 5 bases. Per the germline V gene, CDR1 is SNHLY and CDR2 is FYNNEI. The CDR3 runs to 15 residues. The V end lost 6 bases, the J end lost 7 bases, and 18 bases lay between the germline ends. CDR3: CASSGTGGVGEKLFF. The CDR3, as DNA: TGTGCCAGCAGCGGTACAGGTGGGGTGGGTGAAAAACTGTTTTTT.

This clone was counted between two and nine times. The CDR3 is CASSLVQGNSPLHF. The CDR3 DNA follows: TGTGCCAGCAGCCTGGTACAGGGGAATTCACCCCTCCACTTT. The chain carries TRBV14 and TRBJ1-6, with 7 positions matching TRBD1. The CDR3 has 14 amino acids. Per the germline V gene, CDR1 is SGHDN and CDR2 is FVKESK. The V segment lost 4 bases and the J segment 7 bases; nucleotides outside the gene matches: 4. Together with reference TRBV14 and TRBJ1-6, the CDR3 gives the full variable domain: EAGVTQFPSHSVIEKGQTVTLRCDPISGHDNLYWYRRVMGKEIKFLLHFVKESKQDESGMPNNRFLAERTGGTYSTLKVQPAELEDSGVYFCASSLVQGNSPLHFGNGTRLTVT.

This clone was counted once. The chain recombines TRBV6-1 with TRBJ1-5; TRBD1 aligns across 7 bases. This CDR3 is built from 14 residues. Germline V gene lookup returns CDR1 MNHNS and CDR2 SASEGT. J was trimmed by 2 bases and V by 2 bases; bases with no gene match: 0. The CDR3 bases are TGTGCCAGCAGTGAACAGGGGGGCAATCAGCCCCAGCATTTT. Encoded protein: CASSEQGGNQPQHF.

The sample holds a few counts of this clone. The chain combines TRBV15 with TRBJ2-3; a weak D match, TRBD1 (5 bases). The CDR3 is 14 amino acids. Germline CDR1 is LNHNV and CDR2 is YYDKDF (reference sequence). The ends were cut back, 0 bases at V and 8 bases at J, with 12 bases in the middle. The CDR3: CATSREGRQGTQYF. The CDR3 DNA reads TGTGCCACCAGCAGAGAGGGAAGGCAGGGTACGCAGTATTTT.

This clone occurred a few times. The chain recombines TRBV7-9 with TRBJ1-1, with 10 bases that match TRBD1. The junction had 9 bases not matched to a gene; V was cut back by 4 bases and J by 4 bases. Germline V CDR1 and CDR2: SEHNR, FQNEAQ (reference sequence). CDR3 length: 16 residues. CDR3 protein: CASSYRTGGYGTEAFF. DNA of the CDR3: TGTGCCAGCAGCTACAGGACAGGGGGGTACGGCACTGAAGCTTTCTTT.

This chain uses TRBV2 with TRBJ1-5, with D tentatively TRBD1 (5 bases). The V gene's germline CDR1 is SNHLY and CDR2 FYNNEI. Trimming removed 6 bases at V and 2 bases at J, with 11 bases between. The CDR3 is 14 amino acids. The CDR3 coding sequence is TGTGCCAGCAGAGGGGAAGTAGGCAATCAGCCCCAGCATTTT. This translates into CASRGEVGNQPQHF.

The chain is built from TRBV28 and TRBJ2-7; a possible D gene is TRBD2 (6 bases). CDR3 size: 13 residues. Per germline, CDR1 MDHEN and CDR2 SYDVKM. The V gene lost 8 bases and the J gene lost 0 bases, with 11 bases spanning the gap. In DNA, the CDR3 is TGTGCCAGCGGGGGGAAATCCTCCTACGAGCAGTACTTC. It translates to CASGGKSSYEQYF.

The chain is built from TRBV7-2 and TRBJ2-3; 10 nucleotides match TRBD2. From germline, CDR1 is SGHTA and CDR2 FQGNSA. The CDR3 loop spans 14 amino acids. V gave up 1 base and J gave up 11 bases; unmatched junction bases: 6. CDR3 loop: CASSLGSSGGMQYF. In nucleotides, the CDR3 is TGTGCCAGCAGCTTAGGCTCTAGCGGGGGTATGCAGTATTTT.

The chain is built from TRBV18 and TRBJ1-3; D remains ambiguous. The CDR3 totals 15 residues. Trimming cost V 2 bases and J 0 bases, with 8 bases left between them. The V gene's germline CDR1 is KGHSH and CDR2 LQKENI. The CDR3 nucleotides read TGTGCCAGCTCACCAGACGGGAACTCTGGAAACACCATATATTTT. Its translation: CASSPDGNSGNTIYF.

This chain links TRBV9 with TRBJ2-2; tentative D call: TRBD2 (6 bases). This CDR3 is built from 18 residues. Per germline, CDR1 SGDLS and CDR2 YYNGEE. V was shortened by 2 bases and J by 2 bases, with 19 bases between the two germline ends. The CDR3 nucleotides read TGTGCCAGCAGCGTTTTTCAATTTGGCGGGGTCAACACCGGGGAGCTGTTTTTT. This codes for CASSVFQFGGVNTGELFF.

V gene TRBV21-1 combines with J gene TRBJ1-1; TRBD1 is the table's D call and was not checked against the DNA. TRBV21-1 corresponds to a pseudogene. The CDR3 sequence is 15 residues long. The CDR3 DNA reads as TGTGCCAGCAGCGTAGGACAGGGTGTGACCACTGAAGCTTTCTTT. It translates to CASSVGQGVTTEAFF.

This clone was seen a single time. The V gene is TRBV6-5, the J gene TRBJ2-2; 7 nucleotides align to TRBD2. The J segment lost 1 base and the V segment lost 2 bases, leaving 1 base of the junction unmatched. The CDR3 is 15 amino acids. From germline, CDR1 is MNHEY and CDR2 SVGAGI. The CDR3 nucleotides are TGTGCCAGCAGTTACGGGACTATGAACACCGGGGAGCTGTTTTTT. It translates to CASSYGTMNTGELFF.